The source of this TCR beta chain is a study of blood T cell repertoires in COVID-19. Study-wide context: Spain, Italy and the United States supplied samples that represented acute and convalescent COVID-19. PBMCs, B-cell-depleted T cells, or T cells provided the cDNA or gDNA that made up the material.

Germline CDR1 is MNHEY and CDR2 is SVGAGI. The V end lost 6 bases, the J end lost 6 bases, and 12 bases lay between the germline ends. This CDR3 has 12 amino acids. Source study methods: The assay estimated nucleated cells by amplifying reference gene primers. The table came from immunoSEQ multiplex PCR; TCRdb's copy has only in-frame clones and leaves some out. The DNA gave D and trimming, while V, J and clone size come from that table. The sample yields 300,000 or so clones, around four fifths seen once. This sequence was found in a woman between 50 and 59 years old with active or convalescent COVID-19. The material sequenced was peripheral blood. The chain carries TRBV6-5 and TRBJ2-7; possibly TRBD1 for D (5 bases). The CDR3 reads CASSPDRFEQYF. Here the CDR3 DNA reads TGTGCCAGCAGCCCCGACAGATTCGAGCAGTACTTC.